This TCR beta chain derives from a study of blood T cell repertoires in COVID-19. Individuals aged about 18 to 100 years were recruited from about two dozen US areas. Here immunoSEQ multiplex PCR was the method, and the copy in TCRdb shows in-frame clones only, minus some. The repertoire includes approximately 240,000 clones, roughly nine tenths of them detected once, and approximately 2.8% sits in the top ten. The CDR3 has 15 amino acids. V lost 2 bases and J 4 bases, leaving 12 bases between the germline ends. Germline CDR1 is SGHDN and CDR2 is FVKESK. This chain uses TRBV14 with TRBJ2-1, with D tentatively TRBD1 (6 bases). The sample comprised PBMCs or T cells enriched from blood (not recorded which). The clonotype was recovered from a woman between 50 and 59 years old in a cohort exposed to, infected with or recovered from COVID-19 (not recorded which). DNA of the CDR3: TGTGCCAGCAGCCAAATTGGGACAATTTACAATGAGCAGTTCTTC. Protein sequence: CASSQIGTIYNEQFF.